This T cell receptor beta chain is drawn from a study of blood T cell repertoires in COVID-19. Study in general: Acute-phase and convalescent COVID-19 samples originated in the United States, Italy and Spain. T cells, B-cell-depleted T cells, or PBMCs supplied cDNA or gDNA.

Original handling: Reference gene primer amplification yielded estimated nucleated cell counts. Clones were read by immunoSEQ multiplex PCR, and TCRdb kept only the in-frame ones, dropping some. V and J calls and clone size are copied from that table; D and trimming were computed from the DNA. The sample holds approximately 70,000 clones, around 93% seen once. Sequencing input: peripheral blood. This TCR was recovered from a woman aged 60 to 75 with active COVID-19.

CDR3 in amino acids: CASSSGQGNTEAFF. The CDR3 DNA reads as TGCGCCAGCAGCTCGGGACAGGGAAACACTGAAGCTTTCTTT. The V call is TRBV5-1, the J call TRBJ1-1; TRBD1 matches 9 bases. This CDR3 comprises 14 residues. V gave up 3 bases and J gave up 2 bases; unmatched junction bases: 2. Germline V gene sequence: CDR1 SGHRS, CDR2 YFSETQ.